One sample yielded the 15 T cell receptor beta chains listed below, sequenced in a study of Graves' ophthalmopathy and Graves' hyperthyroidism. Amplification of the TCR beta CDR3 regions used RNA transcripts (as template). An opening RT-PCR round employed HTBI primers and preceded a second-round multiplex PCR. MiXCR was run by TCRdb on the multiplex PCR reads, yielding one entry per CDR3 protein. The sample lists hundreds of thousands of distinct CDR3 sequences, around 20% occurring once. The sample consisted of peripheral blood. Receptors were obtained from a woman under 30 with stable Graves' hyperthyroidism.

The sample holds many counts of this clonotype. The chain joins TRBV7-2 to TRBJ2-5; perhaps TRBD2 as D (5 bases). The CDR3 covers 15 residues. Germline V lookup: CDR1 SGHTA, CDR2 FQGNSA. Between the trimmed V and J ends, which lost 0 bases and 4 bases, there was a span of 12 bases. CDR3 in amino acids: CASSLASSGAETQYF. The CDR3 DNA reads as TGTGCCAGCAGCTTAGCCTCAAGCGGTGCAGAGACCCAGTACTTC. Full variable domain (outside the CDR3, taken from reference TRBV7-2 and TRBJ2-5): GAGVSQSPSNKVTEKGKDVELRCDPISGHTALYWYRQSLGQGLEFLIYFQGNSAPDKSGLPSDRFSAERTGGSVSTLTIQRTQQEDSAVYLCASSLASSGAETQYFGPGTRLLVL.

This clonotype was seen at least ten times. The chain carries TRBV7-8 and TRBJ2-5, with a tentative D call TRBD2 (6 bases). CDR1 and CDR2 from the germline V gene are SGHVS and FQNEAQ. The CDR3 totals 17 residues. V was shortened by 5 bases and J by 1 base, with 20 bases between the two germline ends. CDR3 sequence reads: CASSPNSGWQIQETQYF. The DNA of the CDR3 is TGTGCCAGCAGCCCCAATAGCGGTTGGCAGATCCAAGAGACCCAGTACTTC.

This clonotype has ten or more counts. The chain recombines TRBV12-3 or TRBV12-4 with TRBJ2-7, with D unclear. CDR3 length: 14 amino acids. Deletions cut 2 bases from V and 0 bases from J, with 8 bases between. The CDR3 is CASSLTRSSYEQYF. CDR3 in DNA: TGTGCCAGCAGTTTAACGCGGAGCTCCTACGAGCAGTACTTC.

This clonotype was seen at least ten times. The chain has TRBV4-3 and TRBJ2-2, with unresolved D. V dropped 0 bases and J dropped 0 bases, with 5 bases sitting between them. This CDR3 region has 15 residues. Germline CDR1 reads LGHNA; CDR2 reads YSLEER. The CDR3 region is CASSQEGANTGELFF. CDR3 sequence (DNA): TGCGCCAGCAGCCAAGAAGGCGCGAACACCGGGGAGCTGTTTTTT.

On this clonotype: A junction boundary mismatches the germline segment, possibly from a read error. This sequence joins TRBV6-9 and TRBJ2-5, with no clear D. The germline V gene encodes CDR1 MNHGY and CDR2 SVAAGI. This CDR3 has 13 residues. Here the CDR3 DNA reads TGCGCCAGCAGTGTAGGACGGAAAGAGACCCAGTACTTC. It translates to CASSVGRKETQYF.

This clonotype was counted at least ten times. This chain uses TRBV2 with TRBJ1-6; D unclear. V shed 1 base and J shed 6 bases, with 13 bases lying between them. CDR1 is SNHLY and CDR2 is FYNNEI in the germline V gene. This CDR3 is built from 16 residues. The CDR3 spells CASSEEANSFNSPLHF. DNA of the CDR3: TGTGCCAGCAGTGAAGAAGCTAACAGCTTTAATTCACCCCTCCACTTT.

Note on this clonotype: The CDR3 ends on some other residue instead of the conserved phenylalanine or tryptophan, so this is likely a read error. This rearrangement joins TRBV4-1 to TRBJ2-1; D is ambiguous. CDR3 length: 15 residues. Germline V gives CDR1 MGHRA, CDR2 YSYEKL. Written as DNA, the CDR3 is TGCGCCAGCAGCCGAAGGGCGAGCTCCTACTATGAGCAGTTCGTC. Its protein product is CASSRRASSYYEQFV.

The CDR3 DNA reads TGTGCCAGCAGTTACGGGACCAAGCAGTACTTC. Translation gives CASSYGTKQYF. This chain joins TRBV27 and TRBJ2-7; D might be TRBD1 or TRBD2, each matching 5 bases. Germline assignment: CDR1 MNHEY and CDR2 SMNVEV (reference sequence). The CDR3 contains 11 residues. V shed 4 bases and J shed 8 bases, with 9 bases lying between them.

This clonotype was seen many times. The chain combines TRBV5-1 with TRBJ1-3; 7 positions agree with TRBD1. Germline CDR1 reads SGHRS; CDR2 reads YFSETQ. V trimming: 3 bases; J trimming: 3 bases; junction bases outside the gene matches: 0. This CDR3 region has 13 residues. The CDR3 bases are TGCGCCAGCAGCTGGGACAGTGGAAACACCATATATTTT. Amino acid sequence: CASSWDSGNTIYF.

Ten or more counts support this clonotype. The chain joins TRBV24-1 to TRBJ1-3, with TRBD1 matching 7 bases. The CDR3 covers 16 residues. Trimming at V came to 4 bases and at J to 8 bases, leaving 13 bases not matched to a gene. CDR1 and CDR2 (germline): KGHDR, SFDVKD. The CDR3 region has the DNA TGTGCCACCAGTGAGATACGGACAGGACCGTTGGACACCATATATTTT. Translated: CATSEIRTGPLDTIYF.

V and J are TRBV30 and TRBJ2-1; D is unclear. V lost 3 bases to trimming and J lost 2 bases, with 14 bases between them. CDR3 length: 15 residues. Germline loops: CDR1 GTSNPN, CDR2 SVGIG (reference sequence). This CDR3 is CAWSADTRTYNEQFF. In nucleotides, the CDR3 is TGTGCCTGGAGCGCCGACACAAGAACCTACAATGAGCAGTTCTTC.

The CDR3 protein is CASSSTGLKTEQFF. The CDR3 bases are TGTGCCAGCTCCAGCACGGGGTTGAAAACTGAGCAGTTCTTC. The chain uses TRBV18 and TRBJ2-1, with D tentatively TRBD2 (5 bases). V lost 6 bases and J 9 bases, leaving 18 bases between the germline ends. The length of the CDR3 is 14 residues. Looked up from germline, CDR1 is KGHSH and CDR2 is LQKENI.

This chain joins TRBV27 and TRBJ1-2; TRBD1 matches 10 bases. Germline values: CDR1 MNHEY, CDR2 SMNVEV (reference sequence). The CDR3 contains 15 residues. V lost 5 bases to trimming and J lost 5 bases; unmatched junction nucleotides: 8. The DNA of the CDR3 is TGTGCCAGCAGTGGCCCAGGGACAGGGGTTTATGGCTACACCTTC. Amino acids: CASSGPGTGVYGYTF.

This chain links TRBV11-2 with TRBJ1-2; unclear D gene. Germline assignment: CDR1 SGHAT and CDR2 FQNNGV. This CDR3 contains 14 residues. The ends were cut back, 2 bases at V and 4 bases at J, with 11 bases in the middle. The CDR3 sequence is CASSLMGQSYGYTF. Here the CDR3 DNA reads TGTGCCAGCAGCTTAATGGGCCAGTCCTATGGCTACACCTTC.

At least ten counts were recorded for this clonotype. The J gene is TRBJ1-6, the V gene TRBV27, with a possible D match to TRBD1 (5 bases). Trimming cost V 1 base and J 9 bases, with 19 bases left between them. The CDR3 spans 17 residues. Germline assignment: CDR1 MNHEY and CDR2 SMNVEV (reference sequence). Here the CDR3 reads CASSLLAGGVFSSPLHF. The CDR3 nucleotides read TGTGCCAGCAGTTTATTGGCTGGGGGGGTCTTTTCTTCACCCCTCCACTTT.